These T cell receptor beta chains were read from a single sample in a study of chemoradiotherapy in HPV16-positive cancers. Produced via immunoSEQ multiplex PCR; TCRdb's table is partial and in-frame only. The data contain around 33,000 clones, approximately 90% of them seen just once; the ten biggest clones take up 4.5% to 5.5%. The sample here was blood, taken from a patient who underwent chemoradiotherapy. These receptors all come from a human donor with HPV-associated anogenital cancer. The CDR3 runs from the conserved cysteine through the conserved F or W. The D gene is left open where the match is weak. Some rows have no size entry. The others give once, few or many, or a class for an expanded clone.

V: TRBV2; D: NA; J: TRBJ2-2; size: NA; CDR3: CASKYGEDTGELFF; DNA: TGTGCCAGCAAATATGGCGAGGACACCGGGGAGCTGTTTTTT
V: TRBV4-2; D: TRBD1; J: TRBJ2-1; size: NA; CDR3: CASSQGQEGNEQFF; DNA: TGTGCCAGCAGCCAGGGACAGGAGGGCAATGAGCAGTTCTTC
V: TRBV19; D: NA; J: TRBJ2-3; size: NA; CDR3: CASSIGDGRTDTQYF; DNA: TGTGCCAGTAGTATAGGGGACGGGCGCACAGATACGCAGTATTTT
V: TRBV19; D: TRBD1; J: TRBJ2-2; size: NA; CDR3: CASSPRTGGTGELFF; DNA: TGTGCCAGTAGTCCCAGGACAGGGGGTACCGGGGAGCTGTTTTTT
V: TRBV30; D: NA; J: TRBJ2-3; size: NA; CDR3: CAWSSQGSDTQYF; DNA: TGTGCCTGGAGCAGCCAGGGGTCAGATACGCAGTATTTT
V: TRBV15; D: TRBD2; J: TRBJ2-7; size: NA; CDR3: CATSRDIAAGVEQYF; DNA: TGTGCCACCAGCAGAGATATCGCAGCGGGGGTCGAGCAGTACTTC
V: TRBV18; D: TRBD2; J: TRBJ2-3; size: NA; CDR3: CASSPGLAGVIADTQYF; DNA: TGTGCCAGCTCACCAGGACTAGCGGGAGTTATAGCAGATACGCAGTATTTT
V: TRBV27; D: NA; J: TRBJ2-5; size: NA; CDR3: CASSLGDSIQETQYF; DNA: TGTGCCAGCAGTTTGGGGGACTCCATTCAAGAGACCCAGTACTTC
V: TRBV5-6; D: TRBD1; J: TRBJ2-3; size: few; CDR3: CASSSDRVGLTDTQYF; DNA: TGTGCCAGCAGCTCGGACAGGGTAGGCCTAACAGATACGCAGTATTTT
V: TRBV11-2; D: NA; J: TRBJ2-3; size: NA; CDR3: CASSLTRDSAPSTDTQYF; DNA: TGTGCCAGCAGCTTAACCCGCGACAGCGCACCTAGCACAGATACGCAGTATTTT
V: TRBV6-6; D: NA; J: TRBJ1-1; size: NA; CDR3: CASSLRTEQNTEAFF; DNA: TGTGCCAGCAGTCTCCGGACAGAACAGAACACTGAAGCTTTCTTT
V: TRBV9; D: NA; J: TRBJ1-3; size: NA; CDR3: CASSLEAGRNTIYF; DNA: TGTGCCAGCAGCCTCGAAGCAGGGCGAAACACCATATATTTT
V: TRBV18; D: TRBD1; J: TRBJ2-7; size: NA; CDR3: CASSVGTGGSYEQYF; DNA: TGTGCCAGCTCAGTAGGGACAGGGGGCTCCTACGAGCAGTACTTC
V: TRBV9; D: NA; J: TRBJ2-7; size: NA; CDR3: CASSVEYEQYF; DNA: TGTGCCAGCAGCGTAGAGTACGAGCAGTACTTC
V: TRBV5-1; D: TRBD1; J: TRBJ2-7; size: NA; CDR3: CASSLGEGGYDEQYF; DNA: TGCGCCAGCAGCTTGGGGGAAGGGGGCTACGACGAGCAGTACTTC
V: TRBV25-1; D: TRBD1; J: TRBJ1-6; size: NA; CDR3: CASSDRTGGSHNSPLHF; DNA: TGTGCCAGCAGTGATAGAACAGGGGGTAGCCATAATTCACCCCTCCACTTT
V: TRBV6-1; D: TRBD1; J: TRBJ2-4; size: NA; CDR3: CASSEAGTGSDKAKNIQYF; DNA: TGTGCCAGCAGTGAAGCGGGGACAGGGAGCGACAAGGCCAAAAACATTCAGTACTTC
V: TRBV29-1; D: TRBD2; J: TRBJ2-3; size: once; CDR3: CSAGLAGGDTQYF; DNA: TGCAGCGCGGGACTAGCGGGGGGAGATACGCAGTATTTT
V: TRBV6-1; D: NA; J: TRBJ2-2; size: NA; CDR3: CASSENPANTGELFF; DNA: TGTGCCAGCAGTGAAAACCCTGCGAACACCGGGGAGCTGTTTTTT
V: TRBV11-2; D: TRBD1; J: TRBJ2-4; size: NA; CDR3: CASSTYRGRLQNIQYF; DNA: TGTGCCAGCAGCACCTACAGGGGGCGCCTTCAAAACATTCAGTACTTC
V: TRBV6-4; D: TRBD1; J: TRBJ1-5; size: NA; CDR3: CARQGQGEGQPQHF; DNA: TGTGCCAGACAAGGACAGGGGGAAGGTCAGCCCCAGCATTTT
V: TRBV7-3; D: TRBD1; J: TRBJ2-3; size: NA; CDR3: CASSTGQGRTDTQYF; DNA: TGTGCCAGCAGCACGGGACAGGGTCGCACAGATACGCAGTATTTT
V: TRBV5-5; D: TRBD1; J: TRBJ2-7; size: once; CDR3: CASSLGDSSDEQYF; DNA: TGTGCCAGCAGCTTGGGGGACAGTTCAGACGAGCAGTACTTC
V: TRBV19; D: NA; J: TRBJ2-7; size: NA; CDR3: CASSPRGMTSTREMSYEQYF; DNA: TGTGCCAGTAGTCCCCGGGGTATGACTTCCACTCGGGAGATGTCCTACGAGCAGTACTTC
V: TRBV28; D: NA; J: TRBJ1-2; size: NA; CDR3: CASSLWAVYGYTF; DNA: TGTGCCAGCAGTTTATGGGCAGTATATGGCTACACCTTC
V: TRBV2; D: NA; J: TRBJ2-2; size: once; CDR3: CASSERGAGGELFF; DNA: TGTGCCAGCAGTGAACGGGGGGCCGGCGGGGAGCTGTTTTTT
V: TRBV4-1; D: NA; J: TRBJ2-4; size: NA; CDR3: CASSQDHAQLCKYGIQYF; DNA: TGCGCCAGCAGCCAAGATCATGCACAATTATGTAAGTATGGCATTCAGTACTTC
V: TRBV9; D: NA; J: TRBJ2-6; size: once; CDR3: CASSVAFGSRVGSGANVLTF; DNA: TGTGCCAGCAGCGTAGCCTTTGGAAGCCGGGTGGGATCTGGGGCCAACGTCCTGACTTTC
V: TRBV11-3; D: NA; J: TRBJ2-3; size: NA; CDR3: CASSSQEQGLADTQYF; DNA: TGTGCCAGCAGCTCCCAGGAGCAGGGGCTGGCAGATACGCAGTATTTT
V: TRBV11-3; D: TRBD1; J: TRBJ2-5; size: NA; CDR3: CASSLVGTGEFVTQYF; DNA: TGTGCCAGCAGCTTAGTAGGAACAGGGGAGTTTGTGACCCAGTACTTC
V: TRBV9; D: NA; J: TRBJ2-5; size: NA; CDR3: CASSVGTVEETQYF; DNA: TGTGCCAGCAGCGTAGGGACAGTAGAAGAGACCCAGTACTTC
V: TRBV7-9; D: NA; J: TRBJ2-7; size: NA; CDR3: CASSPGTATYEQYF; DNA: TGTGCCAGCAGCCCCGGGACTGCGACCTACGAGCAGTACTTC
V: TRBV27; D: NA; J: TRBJ1-5; size: NA; CDR3: CASSPPNQPQHF; DNA: TGTGCCAGCAGTCCCCCTAATCAGCCCCAGCATTTC
V: TRBV5-1; D: TRBD1; J: TRBJ2-6; size: NA; CDR3: CASSSTGAGANVLTF; DNA: TGCGCCAGCAGCTCGACAGGGGCCGGGGCCAACGTCCTGACTTTC
V: TRBV6-6; D: NA; J: TRBJ2-3; size: NA; CDR3: CASSSPATDTQYF; DNA: TGTGCCAGCAGCTCCCCGGCCACAGATACGCAGTATTTT
V: TRBV28; D: NA; J: TRBJ1-1; size: NA; CDR3: CASSLGRGYTEAFF; DNA: TGTGCCAGCAGTTTAGGTCGGGGATACACTGAAGCTTTCTTT
V: TRBV28; D: NA; J: TRBJ2-7; size: once; CDR3: CASSSRLAIYEQYF; DNA: TGTGCCAGCAGTTCACGGCTAGCTATTTACGAGCAGTACTTC
V: TRBV6-1; D: NA; J: TRBJ2-5; size: NA; CDR3: CASTEMVVQETQYF; DNA: TGTGCCAGCACTGAGATGGTTGTTCAAGAGACCCAGTACTTC
V: TRBV19; D: NA; J: TRBJ1-2; size: NA; CDR3: CASATGANYGYTF; DNA: TGTGCCAGCGCTACAGGTGCTAACTATGGCTACACCTTC
V: TRBV29-1; D: NA; J: TRBJ1-1; size: NA; CDR3: CSVGRGLNTEAFF; DNA: TGCAGCGTGGGGAGGGGACTGAACACTGAAGCTTTCTTT
V: TRBV7-2; D: TRBD2; J: TRBJ2-1; size: NA; CDR3: CASSFSGSSYNEQFF; DNA: TGTGCCAGCAGCTTTAGCGGGAGCTCCTACAATGAGCAGTTCTTC
V: TRBV7-6; D: TRBD1; J: TRBJ1-1; size: NA; CDR3: CASSTTGGGQGTEAFF; DNA: TGTGCCAGCAGTACCACCGGTGGGGGACAGGGGACTGAAGCTTTCTTT
V: TRBV7-4; D: NA; J: TRBJ2-5; size: NA; CDR3: CARHGAQRETQYF; DNA: TGTGCCCGACACGGTGCGCAAAGGGAGACCCAGTACTTC
V: TRBV4-1; D: TRBD2; J: TRBJ2-1; size: NA; CDR3: CASSQAGGRGYNEQFF; DNA: TGCGCCAGCAGCCAAGCTGGCGGGAGGGGGTACAATGAGCAGTTCTTC
V: TRBV5-1; D: TRBD1; J: TRBJ2-7; size: NA; CDR3: CASSRIGDRVNEQYF; DNA: TGCGCCAGCAGCAGAATTGGGGACAGGGTCAACGAGCAGTACTTC
V: TRBV20-1; D: NA; J: TRBJ2-3; size: NA; CDR3: CSARDVWQYF; DNA: TGCAGTGCTAGAGATGTTTGGCAGTATTTT
V: TRBV10-2; D: NA; J: TRBJ1-1; size: NA; CDR3: CASSDPGGTMYTEAFF; DNA: TGCGCCAGCAGTGACCCCGGAGGGACCATGTACACTGAAGCTTTCTTT
V: TRBV14; D: NA; J: TRBJ1-4; size: once; CDR3: CASSQFKEKLFF; DNA: TGTGCCAGCAGCCAATTTAAGGAAAAACTGTTTTTT
V: TRBV19; D: NA; J: TRBJ1-5; size: NA; CDR3: CASSIEEGLKHSNQPQHF; DNA: TGTGCCAGTAGTATAGAGGAAGGATTGAAACATAGCAATCAGCCCCAGCATTTT
V: TRBV5-4; D: TRBD1; J: TRBJ1-3; size: NA; CDR3: CASSLQGVAGNTIYF; DNA: TGTGCCAGCAGCTTGCAGGGGGTCGCTGGAAACACCATATATTTT
V: TRBV7-9; D: NA; J: TRBJ1-5; size: NA; CDR3: CASSSAGDNQPQHF; DNA: TGTGCCAGCAGCTCGGCAGGTGACAATCAGCCCCAGCATTTT
V: TRBV18; D: NA; J: TRBJ1-5; size: NA; CDR3: CASSLIPGQPQHF; DNA: TGTGCCAGCTCACTTATCCCCGGTCAGCCCCAGCATTTT
V: TRBV6-1; D: NA; J: TRBJ1-4; size: NA; CDR3: CASNPGRGEKLFF; DNA: TGTGCCAGCAACCCAGGGAGGGGTGAAAAACTGTTTTTT
V: TRBV9; D: NA; J: TRBJ2-7; size: NA; CDR3: CASSVAATSAYEQYF; DNA: TGTGCCAGCAGCGTAGCCGCTACTTCAGCCTACGAGCAGTACTTC
V: TRBV7-9; D: TRBD1; J: TRBJ2-2; size: NA; CDR3: CASSLRAGGVNGDTGELFF; DNA: TGTGCCAGCAGCTTAAGGGCAGGGGGCGTCAACGGGGACACCGGGGAGCTGTTTTTT
V: TRBV5-5; D: NA; J: TRBJ1-2; size: few; CDR3: CASRPGGSLGAINYGYTF; DNA: TGTGCCAGCAGGCCCGGGGGCTCCCTGGGGGCGATTAACTATGGCTACACCTTC
V: TRBV21-1; D: NA; J: TRBJ2-1; size: once; CDR3: CASSKGQGEDNGEQFF; DNA: TGTGCCAGCAGCAAAGGGCAGGGGGAGGACAATGGTGAGCAGTTCTTC
V: TRBV19; D: NA; J: TRBJ1-1; size: NA; CDR3: CASLYPAGRTEAFF; DNA: TGTGCCAGTCTATACCCAGCCGGACGAACTGAAGCTTTCTTT
V: TRBV29-1; D: TRBD1; J: TRBJ2-1; size: NA; CDR3: CSVDQGARNEQFF; DNA: TGCAGCGTTGACCAGGGGGCGCGGAATGAGCAGTTCTTC
V: TRBV5-1; D: TRBD1; J: TRBJ2-7; size: NA; CDR3: CASSLGDRFFGVSDEQYF; DNA: TGCGCCAGCAGCTTGGGGGACAGGTTTTTCGGGGTGTCCGACGAGCAGTACTTC